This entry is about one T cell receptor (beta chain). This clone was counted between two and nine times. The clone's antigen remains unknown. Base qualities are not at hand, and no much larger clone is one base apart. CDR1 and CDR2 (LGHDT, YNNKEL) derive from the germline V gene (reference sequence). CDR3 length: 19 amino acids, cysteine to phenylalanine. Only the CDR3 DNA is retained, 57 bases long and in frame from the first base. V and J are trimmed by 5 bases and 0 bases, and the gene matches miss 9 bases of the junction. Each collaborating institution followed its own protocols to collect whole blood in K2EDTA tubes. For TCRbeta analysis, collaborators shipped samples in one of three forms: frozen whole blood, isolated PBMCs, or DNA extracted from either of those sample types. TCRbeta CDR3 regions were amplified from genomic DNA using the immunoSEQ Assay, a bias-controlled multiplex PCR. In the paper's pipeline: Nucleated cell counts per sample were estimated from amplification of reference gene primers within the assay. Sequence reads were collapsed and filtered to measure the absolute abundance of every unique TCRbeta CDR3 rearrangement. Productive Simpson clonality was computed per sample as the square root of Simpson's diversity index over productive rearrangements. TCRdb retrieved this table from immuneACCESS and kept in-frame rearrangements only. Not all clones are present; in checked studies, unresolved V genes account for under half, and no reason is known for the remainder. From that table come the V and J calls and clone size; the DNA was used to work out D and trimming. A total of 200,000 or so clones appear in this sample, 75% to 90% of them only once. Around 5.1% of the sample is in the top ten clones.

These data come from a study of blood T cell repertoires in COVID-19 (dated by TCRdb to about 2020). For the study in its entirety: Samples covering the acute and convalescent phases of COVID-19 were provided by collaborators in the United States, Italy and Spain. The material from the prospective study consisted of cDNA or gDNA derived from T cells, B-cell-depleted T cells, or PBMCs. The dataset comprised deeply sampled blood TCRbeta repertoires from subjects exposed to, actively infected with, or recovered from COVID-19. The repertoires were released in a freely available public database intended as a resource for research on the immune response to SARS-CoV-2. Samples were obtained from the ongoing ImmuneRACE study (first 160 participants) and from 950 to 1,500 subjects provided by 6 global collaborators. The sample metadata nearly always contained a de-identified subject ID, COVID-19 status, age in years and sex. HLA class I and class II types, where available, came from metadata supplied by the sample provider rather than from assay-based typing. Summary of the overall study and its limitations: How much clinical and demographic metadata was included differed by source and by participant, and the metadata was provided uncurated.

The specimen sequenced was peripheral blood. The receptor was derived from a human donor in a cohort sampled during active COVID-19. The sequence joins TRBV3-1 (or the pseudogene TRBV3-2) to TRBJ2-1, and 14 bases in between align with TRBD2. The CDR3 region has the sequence CASSERLAGGPSSYNEQFF. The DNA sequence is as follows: TGTGCCAGCAGCGAACGACTAGCGGGAGGGCCGAGCTCCTACAATGAGCAGTTCTTC.